These 3 T cell receptor beta chains were sequenced from one sample in a study of T cell repertoires in cytomegalovirus infection. TCRdb reanalysed the reads using MiXCR and keeps one entry per CDR3 protein. The sample lists roughly 230,000 distinct CDR3 sequences, approximately 7% occurring once. The sample taken for sequencing was PBMCs. Source of these receptors: a human donor in good health (CMV status not recorded). Some clones in this sample may be carry-over from other donors' samples.

This clonotype was seen at least ten times. The rearrangement links TRBV20-1 to TRBJ1-5; the D is unclear. CDR1 is DFQATT and CDR2 is SNEGSKA in the germline V gene (reference sequence). This CDR3 has 14 residues. The ends were cut back, 2 bases at V and 6 bases at J, with 14 bases in the middle. The CDR3 protein is CSARSRSWGQPQHF. In DNA, the CDR3 is TGCAGTGCTAGATCCCGATCTTGGGGTCAGCCCCAGCATTTT.

This clonotype appeared many times. The chain couples TRBV12-3 or TRBV12-4 to TRBJ1-3; D is unresolved. The ends were cut back, 5 bases at V and 0 bases at J, with 14 bases in the middle. This CDR3 has 16 residues. Here the CDR3 reads CASSLDGATSGNTIYF. For the CDR3, the DNA is TGTGCCAGCAGTCTCGACGGAGCGACCTCTGGAAACACCATATATTTT.

V is TRBV9 and J is TRBJ2-7, with TRBD1 identical over 7 bases. Unmatched junction bases numbered 3, after V lost 6 bases and J lost 0 bases. The CDR3 has 13 amino acids. Germline values: CDR1 SGDLS, CDR2 YYNGEE. CDR3 sequence reads: CASNRDSSYEQYF. CDR3 coding DNA: TGTGCCAGCAACCGGGACAGCTCCTACGAGCAGTACTTC.